This record concerns one T cell receptor beta chain sequence. Antigen specificity is unknown. The protocol was immunoSEQ multiplex PCR, while the TCRdb copy is restricted to in-frame clones and leaves out a portion. Here the sample spans about 1.1 million clones, around three quarters being singletons. These data belong to a study of shared clonotypes between healthy human individuals. Study observations and caveats: Among donors, the sharing of clonotypes was expected to be influenced by sequencing depth.

This TCR derives from a man between 18 and 29 years old in good health. Some clones in this sample may be carry-over from other donors' samples. Sequenced sample: memory CD4+ T cells from PBMCs. Subset: CD45RA-negative fraction.

Here the CDR3 DNA reads TGTGCCAGCAGCTTCAGGGTATTGGGAGAGACCCAGTACTTC. Amino acids: CASSFRVLGETQYF. The chain combines TRBV7-2 with TRBJ2-5; D is possibly TRBD1 (5 bases). V was shortened by 3 bases and J by 4 bases, with 12 bases between the two germline ends. The germline gives CDR1 SGHTA, CDR2 FQGNSA. The CDR3 spans 14 residues.